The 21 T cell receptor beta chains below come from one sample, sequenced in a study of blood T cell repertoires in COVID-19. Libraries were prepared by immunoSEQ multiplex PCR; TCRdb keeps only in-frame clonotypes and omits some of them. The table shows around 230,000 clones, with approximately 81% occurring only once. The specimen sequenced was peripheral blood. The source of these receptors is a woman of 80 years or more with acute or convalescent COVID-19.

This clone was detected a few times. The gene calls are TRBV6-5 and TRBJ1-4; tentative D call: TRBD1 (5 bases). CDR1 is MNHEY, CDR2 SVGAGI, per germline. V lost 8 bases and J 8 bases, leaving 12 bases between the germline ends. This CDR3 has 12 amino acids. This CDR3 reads CASLQGGEKLFF. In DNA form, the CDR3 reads TGTGCCAGCCTGCAGGGAGGAGAAAAACTGTTTTTT.

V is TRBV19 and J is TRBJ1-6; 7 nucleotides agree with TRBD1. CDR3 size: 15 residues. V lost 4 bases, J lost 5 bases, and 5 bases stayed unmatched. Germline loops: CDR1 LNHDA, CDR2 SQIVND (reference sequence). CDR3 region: CASSSGQANNSPLHF. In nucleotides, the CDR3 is TGTGCCAGTAGTAGTGGACAGGCCAATAATTCACCCCTCCACTTT.

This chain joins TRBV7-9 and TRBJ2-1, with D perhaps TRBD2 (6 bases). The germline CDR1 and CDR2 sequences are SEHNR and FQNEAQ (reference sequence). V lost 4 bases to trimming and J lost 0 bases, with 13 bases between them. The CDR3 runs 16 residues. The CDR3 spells CASSSDRGSSYNEQFF. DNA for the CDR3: TGTGCCAGCAGCTCCGACCGGGGGAGCTCCTACAATGAGCAGTTCTTC.

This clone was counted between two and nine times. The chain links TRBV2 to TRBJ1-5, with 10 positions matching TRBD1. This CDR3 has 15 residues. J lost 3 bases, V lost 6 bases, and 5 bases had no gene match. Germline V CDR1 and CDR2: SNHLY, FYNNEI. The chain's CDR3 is CASRAGTGDNQPQHF. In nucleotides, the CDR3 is TGTGCCAGCAGGGCCGGGACAGGGGACAATCAGCCCCAGCATTTT.

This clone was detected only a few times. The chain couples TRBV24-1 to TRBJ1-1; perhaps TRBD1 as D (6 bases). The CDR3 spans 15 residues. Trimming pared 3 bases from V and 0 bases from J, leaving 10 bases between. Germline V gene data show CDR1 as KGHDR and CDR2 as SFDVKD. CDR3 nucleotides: TGTGCCACCAGTGATAGACAGGATCTGAACACTGAAGCTTTCTTT. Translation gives CATSDRQDLNTEAFF.

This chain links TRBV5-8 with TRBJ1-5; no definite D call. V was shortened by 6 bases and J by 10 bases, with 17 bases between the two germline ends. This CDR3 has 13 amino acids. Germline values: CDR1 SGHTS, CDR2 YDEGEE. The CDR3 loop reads CASTSIAAGPQHF. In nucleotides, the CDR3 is TGTGCCAGCACCTCTATCGCGGCCGGCCCCCAGCATTTT. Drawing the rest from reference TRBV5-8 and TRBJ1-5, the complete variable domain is EAGVTQSPTHLIKTRGQQATLRCSPISGHTSVYWYQQALGLGLQFLLWYDEGEERNRGNFPPRFSGRQFPNYSSELNVNALELEDSALYLCASTSIAAGPQHFGDGTRLSIL.

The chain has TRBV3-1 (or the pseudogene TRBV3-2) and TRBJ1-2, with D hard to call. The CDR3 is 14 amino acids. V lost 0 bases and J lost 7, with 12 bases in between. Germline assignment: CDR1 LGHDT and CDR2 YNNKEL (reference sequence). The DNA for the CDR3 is TGTGCCAGCAGCCAAGATCCGCAGGTTGCTGGCTACACCTTC. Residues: CASSQDPQVAGYTF.

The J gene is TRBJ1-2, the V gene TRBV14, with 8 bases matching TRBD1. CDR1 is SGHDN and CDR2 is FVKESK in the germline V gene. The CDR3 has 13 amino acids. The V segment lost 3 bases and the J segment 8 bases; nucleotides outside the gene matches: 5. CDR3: CASSQTGVGGYTF. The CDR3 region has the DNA TGTGCCAGCAGCCAGACAGGGGTTGGCGGCTACACCTTC.

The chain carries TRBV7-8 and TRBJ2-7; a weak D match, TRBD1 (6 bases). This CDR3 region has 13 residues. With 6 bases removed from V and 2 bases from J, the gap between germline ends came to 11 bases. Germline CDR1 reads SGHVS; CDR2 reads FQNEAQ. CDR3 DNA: TGTGCCAGCAGACAGGGTGTCGCCTACGAGCAGTACTTC. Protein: CASRQGVAYEQYF.

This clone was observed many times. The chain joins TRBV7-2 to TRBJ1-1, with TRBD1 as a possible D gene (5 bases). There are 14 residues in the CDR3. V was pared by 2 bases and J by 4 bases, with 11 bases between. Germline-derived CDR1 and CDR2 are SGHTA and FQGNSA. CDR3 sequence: CASSLMGQGTEAFF. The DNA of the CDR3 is TGTGCCAGCAGCTTAATGGGCCAGGGCACTGAAGCTTTCTTT.

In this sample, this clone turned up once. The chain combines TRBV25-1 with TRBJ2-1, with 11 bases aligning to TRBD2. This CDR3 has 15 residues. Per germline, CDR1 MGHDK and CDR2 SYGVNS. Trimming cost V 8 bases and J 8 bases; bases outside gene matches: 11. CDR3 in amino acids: CASSSLAGDTYEQFF. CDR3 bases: TGTGCCAGCTCCTCACTAGCGGGAGATACCTATGAGCAGTTCTTC. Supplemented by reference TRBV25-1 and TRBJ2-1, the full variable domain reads EADIYQTPRYLVIGTGKKITLECSQTMGHDKMYWYQQDPGMELHLIHYSYGVNSTEKGDLSSESTVSRIRTEHFPLTLESARPSHTSQYLCASSSLAGDTYEQFFGPGTRLTVL.

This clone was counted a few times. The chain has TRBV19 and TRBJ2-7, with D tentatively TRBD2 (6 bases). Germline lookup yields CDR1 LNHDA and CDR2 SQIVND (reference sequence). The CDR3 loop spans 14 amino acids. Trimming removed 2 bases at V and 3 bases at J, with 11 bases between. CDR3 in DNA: TGTGCCAGTAGTATATTGGACGGGGGCTACGAGCAGTACTTC. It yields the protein CASSILDGGYEQYF.

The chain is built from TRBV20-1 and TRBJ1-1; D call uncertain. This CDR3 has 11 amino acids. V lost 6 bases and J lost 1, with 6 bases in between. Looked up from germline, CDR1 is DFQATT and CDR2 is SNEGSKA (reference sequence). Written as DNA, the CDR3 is TGCAGTGCCACTAGGAACACTGAAGCTTTCTTT. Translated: CSATRNTEAFF.

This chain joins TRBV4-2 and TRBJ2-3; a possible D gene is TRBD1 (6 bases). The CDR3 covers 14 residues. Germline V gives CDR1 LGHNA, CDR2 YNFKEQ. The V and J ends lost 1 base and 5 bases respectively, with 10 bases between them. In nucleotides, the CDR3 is TGTGCCAGCAGCCAAGGACAGGTTGGAGATACGCAGTATTTT. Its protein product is CASSQGQVGDTQYF.

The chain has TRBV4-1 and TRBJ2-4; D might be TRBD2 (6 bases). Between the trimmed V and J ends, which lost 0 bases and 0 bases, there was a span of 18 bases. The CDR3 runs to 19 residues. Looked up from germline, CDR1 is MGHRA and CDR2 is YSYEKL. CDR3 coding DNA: TGCGCCAGCAGCCAAGAAAGGCCGGACGGGGGAGTAGCCAAAAACATTCAGTACTTC. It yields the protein CASSQERPDGGVAKNIQYF.

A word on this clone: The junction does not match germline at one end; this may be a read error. The CDR3 DNA follows: TGTGCCAGCAGCGGCCCGGGACAGAAATTACTCTTC. Amino acid sequence: CASSGPGQKLLF. The chain recombines TRBV5-4 with TRBJ2-1; 7 bases align to TRBD1. The length of the CDR3 is 12 residues. Germline V lookup: CDR1 SGHNT, CDR2 YYREEE (reference sequence).

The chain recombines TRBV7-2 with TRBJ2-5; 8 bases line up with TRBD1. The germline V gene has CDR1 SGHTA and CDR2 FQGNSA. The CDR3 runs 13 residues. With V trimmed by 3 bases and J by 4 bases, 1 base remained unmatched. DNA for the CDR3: TGTGCCAGCAGCTTTACAGGGGGAGAGACCCAGTACTTC. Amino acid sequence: CASSFTGGETQYF.

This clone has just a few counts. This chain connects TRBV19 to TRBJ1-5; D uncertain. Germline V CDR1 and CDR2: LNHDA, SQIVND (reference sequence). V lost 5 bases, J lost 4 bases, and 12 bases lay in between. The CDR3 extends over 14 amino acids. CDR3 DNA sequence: TGTGCCAGTAGTGCCATCTCTAATAATCAGCCCCAGCATTTT. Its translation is CASSAISNNQPQHF.

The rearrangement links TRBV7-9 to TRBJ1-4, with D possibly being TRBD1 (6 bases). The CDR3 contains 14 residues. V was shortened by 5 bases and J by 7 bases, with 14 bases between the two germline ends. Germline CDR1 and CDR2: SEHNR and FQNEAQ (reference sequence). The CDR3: CASSPAGAGEKLFF. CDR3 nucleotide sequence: TGTGCCAGCAGCCCCGCAGGGGCAGGTGAAAAACTGTTTTTT.

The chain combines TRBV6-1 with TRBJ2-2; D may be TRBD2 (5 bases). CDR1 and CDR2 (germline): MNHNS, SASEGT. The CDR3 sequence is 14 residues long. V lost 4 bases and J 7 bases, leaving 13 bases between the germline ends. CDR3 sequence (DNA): TGTGCCAGCAGTGTAGCGCGGAGCGGCGGGGAGCTGTTTTTT. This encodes CASSVARSGGELFF.

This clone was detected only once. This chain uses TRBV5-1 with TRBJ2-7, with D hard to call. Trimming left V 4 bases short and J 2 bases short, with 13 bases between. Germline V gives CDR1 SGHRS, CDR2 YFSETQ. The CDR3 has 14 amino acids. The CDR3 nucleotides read TGCGCCAGCAGCCTTTCTTTCAGTACCTACGAGCAGTACTTC. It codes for CASSLSFSTYEQYF.